The next 17 T cell receptor beta chains were all read from a single sample in a study of cytomegalovirus exposure and HLA in healthy donors (TCRdb year 2017). Library preparation was by the immunoSEQ multiplex PCR assay. The multiplex PCR relied on a mix of 60 forward primers for TCR Vbeta segments and 13 reverse primers for TCR Jbeta segments. In its TCRdb copy, this immuneACCESS table keeps in-frame sequences only and misses some clones. Where compared with another copy, unresolved V genes explain less than half of these, and the others have no known cause. This sample holds more than 150,000 clones; roughly 75% were observed only once. Together, the top ten hold 7.7% of the sample. The sequenced sample consisted of PBMCs. These receptors all come from a woman aged 40 to 55 in good health and CMV-seropositive.

The chain carries TRBV2 and TRBJ2-1; possibly TRBD1 for D (6 bases). Trimming stripped 7 bases from V and 6 bases from J, with 10 bases between. CDR3 length: 12 residues. Germline V gene data show CDR1 as SNHLY and CDR2 as FYNNEI. The CDR3 region is CASTPGANEQFF. CDR3 DNA: TGTGCCAGCACCCCAGGGGCCAATGAGCAGTTCTTC.

The V gene is TRBV27, the J gene TRBJ2-7; 7 bases agree with TRBD2. The CDR3 is 14 residues long. V lost 5 bases and J lost 3; bases outside the gene matches: 7. Germline-derived CDR1 and CDR2 are MNHEY and SMNVEV (reference sequence). This CDR3 reads CASSRASGFYEQYF. The CDR3 DNA is TGTGCCAGCAGTCGGGCTAGCGGATTCTACGAGCAGTACTTC.

This rearrangement joins TRBV7-8 to TRBJ1-2; D is undetermined. The CDR3 contains 14 residues. V was pared by 1 base and J by 7 bases, with 13 bases between. Germline assignment: CDR1 SGHVS and CDR2 FQNEAQ. CDR3 region: CASSLGESGPGYTF. DNA of the CDR3: TGTGCCAGCAGCTTAGGAGAGTCTGGGCCTGGCTACACCTTC. The full variable domain, rest sourced from reference TRBV7-8 and TRBJ1-2, is GAGVSQSPRYKVAKRGQDVALRCDPISGHVSLFWYQQALGQGPEFLTYFQNEAQLDKSGLPSDRFFAERPEGSVSTLKIQRTQQEDSAVYLCASSLGESGPGYTFGSGTRLTVV.

The rearrangement links TRBV7-2 to TRBJ2-3; tentative D call: TRBD1 (6 bases). Germline V gene sequence: CDR1 SGHTA, CDR2 FQGNSA. The CDR3 is 15 residues long. Trimming took off 1 base at V and 3 bases at J, with 11 bases between the two ends. The CDR3 DNA sequence: TGTGCCAGCAGCTTAGTGGCAGGGGAGACAGATACGCAGTATTTT. Its protein product is CASSLVAGETDTQYF.

V is TRBV7-2 and J is TRBJ2-1; D ambiguous. The CDR3 covers 11 residues. Germline-derived CDR1 and CDR2 are SGHTA and FQGNSA. Trimming removed 2 bases at V and 7 bases at J, with 3 bases between. CDR3 amino acids: CASSLQNEQFF. Written as DNA, the CDR3 is TGTGCCAGCAGCTTACAAAATGAGCAGTTCTTC.

The chain has TRBV6-4 and TRBJ2-2; 8 bases match TRBD2. The V gene's germline CDR1 is MRHNA and CDR2 SNTAGT. The V and J ends lost 0 bases and 2 bases, in that order; junction bases with no gene match: 5. The CDR3 length is 17 residues. CDR3 residues: CASSDSASGLNTGELFF. As DNA, the CDR3 is TGTGCCAGCAGTGACTCCGCTAGCGGGCTAAACACCGGGGAGCTGTTTTTT.

This chain joins TRBV6-5 and TRBJ2-7; D might be TRBD1 (6 bases). CDR1 and CDR2 from the germline V gene are MNHEY and SVGAGI. This CDR3 has 12 residues. V shed 6 bases and J shed 4 bases, with 10 bases lying between them. CDR3 DNA sequence: TGTGCCAGCAGAACAGGGTGGTACGAGCAGTACTTC. Its translation is CASRTGWYEQYF.

The V gene is TRBV29-1, the J gene TRBJ2-7; D might be TRBD1 (7 bases). Germline CDR1 reads SQVTM; CDR2 reads ANQGSEA. With 0 bases removed from V and 2 bases from J, the gap between germline ends came to 14 bases. CDR3 length: 15 residues. The CDR3: CSVEDPQGGPYEQYF. Written as DNA, the CDR3 is TGCAGCGTTGAAGATCCCCAGGGGGGCCCCTACGAGCAGTACTTC.

This rearrangement joins TRBV5-1 to TRBJ2-1; D is perhaps TRBD1 (6 bases). Trimming pared 0 bases from V and 3 bases from J, leaving 10 bases between. The CDR3 totals 15 residues. Germline-derived CDR1 and CDR2 are SGHRS and YFSETQ. The CDR3 DNA reads as TGCGCCAGCAGCTTGGACAGGGTGGGCTACAATGAGCAGTTCTTC. Protein product: CASSLDRVGYNEQFF.

The chain couples TRBV10-3 to TRBJ1-5, with no clear D. Trimming cost V 11 bases and J 7 bases, with 18 bases left between them. The CDR3 runs to 13 residues. Germline V gene sequence: CDR1 ENHRY, CDR2 SYGVKD. CDR3 in DNA: TGTGCCTCCGGGGTGGGAAACGAACAGCCCCAGCATTTT. It encodes CASGVGNEQPQHF.

The gene calls are TRBV5-1 and TRBJ2-1, with D perhaps TRBD1 (6 bases). Germline-derived CDR1 and CDR2 are SGHRS and YFSETQ. V shed 7 bases and J shed 3 bases, with 17 bases lying between them. This CDR3 contains 15 residues. The CDR3 sequence: CASGKQGGSYNEQFF. The CDR3 DNA sequence: TGCGCCAGCGGAAAACAGGGCGGTAGCTACAATGAGCAGTTCTTC.

J is TRBJ2-5 and V is TRBV2; D is uncertain. The V end lost 5 bases, the J end lost 1 base, and 8 bases lay between the germline ends. The CDR3 length is 13 residues. From germline, CDR1 is SNHLY and CDR2 FYNNEI. The CDR3 is CASSTNSQETQYF. As DNA, the CDR3 is TGTGCCAGCAGTACGAACAGCCAAGAGACCCAGTACTTC.

The chain joins TRBV27 to TRBJ2-1, with 8 bases that match TRBD2. The germline V gene encodes CDR1 MNHEY and CDR2 SMNVEV (reference sequence). CDR3 length: 16 residues. Losses at the gene ends were 2 bases for V and 2 bases for J; bases not matched to a gene: 5. The CDR3 sequence is CASSLVAGGAYNEQFF. In DNA form, the CDR3 reads TGTGCCAGCAGTTTAGTCGCGGGAGGCGCCTACAATGAGCAGTTCTTC.

The chain employs TRBV4-2 and TRBJ2-7, with 9 positions matching TRBD1. The J segment lost 3 bases and the V segment lost 5 bases, leaving 2 bases of the junction unmatched. The CDR3 consists of 13 residues. CDR1 is LGHNA, CDR2 YNFKEQ, per germline. CDR3 region: CASSGGQGYEQYF. The CDR3 DNA reads as TGTGCCAGCAGCGGGGGACAGGGCTACGAGCAGTACTTC.

The chain joins TRBV19 to TRBJ2-1; the match to TRBD2 covers 9 bases. The trim removed 3 bases at V and 4 bases at J, leaving 10 bases unmatched. In germline, CDR1 is LNHDA, CDR2 SQIVND (reference sequence). The CDR3 runs 17 residues. The CDR3 protein is CASSISPAGGPYNEQFF. The CDR3 DNA follows: TGTGCCAGTAGTATCTCCCCAGCGGGAGGACCTTACAATGAGCAGTTCTTC. The complete variable domain, with remaining parts taken from reference TRBV19 and TRBJ2-1, reads DGGITQSPKYLFRKEGQNVTLSCEQNLNHDAMYWYRQDPGQGLRLIYYSQIVNDFQKGDIAEGYSVSREKKESFPLTVTSAQKNPTAFYLCASSISPAGGPYNEQFFGPGTRLTVL.

V usage is TRBV18 and J usage is TRBJ2-7; the match to TRBD1 covers 8 bases. CDR1 and CDR2 (germline): KGHSH, LQKENI. The CDR3 has 18 amino acids. With V trimmed by 2 bases and J by 7 bases, 19 bases remained unmatched. The CDR3 loop reads CASSPSAGGGGVAWEQYF. The CDR3 DNA sequence: TGTGCCAGCTCACCATCGGCAGGGGGCGGCGGCGTGGCCTGGGAGCAGTACTTC.

This clone was picked up one time. This chain uses TRBV2 with TRBJ1-1; TRBD1 aligns across 8 bases. Germline V gives CDR1 SNHLY, CDR2 FYNNEI. Trimming took 6 bases from V and 2 from J; bases not matched to a gene: 8. The CDR3 spans 15 residues. CDR3 in amino acids: CASRSTGAPNTEAFF. CDR3 coding DNA: TGTGCCAGCAGATCGACAGGGGCCCCAAACACTGAAGCTTTCTTT. The full variable domain, its missing parts supplied by reference TRBV2 and TRBJ1-1, is EPEVTQTPSHQVTQMGQEVILRCVPISNHLYFYWYRQILGQKVEFLVSFYNNEISEKSEIFDDQFSVERPDGSNFTLKIRSTKLEDSAMYFCASRSTGAPNTEAFFGQGTRLTVV.